The present TCR beta chain was sequenced within a study of T-cell memory formation after mild COVID-19. TCRdb re-called the 5' RACE reads through MiXCR, storing one row per CDR3 protein. The sample consists of roughly 130,000 distinct CDR3 sequences, approximately 15% of them appearing once. The germline V and J ends were trimmed by 4 bases and 11 bases, with 14 bases remaining between them. The germline CDR1 and CDR2 sequences are LGHDT and YNNKEL (reference sequence). This CDR3 comprises 12 residues. The rearrangement uses TRBV3-1 and TRBJ1-1; D is perhaps TRBD1 (6 bases). Source material: PBMCs or a T cell subset sorted from them (not recorded which). The sequence was obtained from a man younger than 35 who had mild COVID-19 (a few samples of this study predate the infection). Cell type and time point are not known. The CDR3 DNA is TGTGCCAGCAGCCCTGGGGGCCGGCGGGCTTTCTTT. It yields the protein CASSPGGRRAFF.